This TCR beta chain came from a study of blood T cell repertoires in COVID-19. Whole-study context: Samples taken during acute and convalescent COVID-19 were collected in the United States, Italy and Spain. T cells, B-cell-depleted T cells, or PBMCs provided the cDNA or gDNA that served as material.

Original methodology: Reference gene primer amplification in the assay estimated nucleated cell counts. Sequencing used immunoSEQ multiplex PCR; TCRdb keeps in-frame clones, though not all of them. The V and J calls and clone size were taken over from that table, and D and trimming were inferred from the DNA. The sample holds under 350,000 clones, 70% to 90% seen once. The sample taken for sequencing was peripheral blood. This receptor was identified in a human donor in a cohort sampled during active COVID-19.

In DNA, the CDR3 is TGTGCCAGCAGCTTGGCCGTCAGTGGCACTAATGAAAAACTGTTTTTT. Translating gives CASSLAVSGTNEKLFF. V usage is TRBV5-6 and J usage is TRBJ1-4; D not certain. Per the germline V gene, CDR1 is SGHDT and CDR2 is YYEEEE. V was shortened by 0 bases and J by 2 bases, with 11 bases between the two germline ends. This CDR3 has 16 amino acids.